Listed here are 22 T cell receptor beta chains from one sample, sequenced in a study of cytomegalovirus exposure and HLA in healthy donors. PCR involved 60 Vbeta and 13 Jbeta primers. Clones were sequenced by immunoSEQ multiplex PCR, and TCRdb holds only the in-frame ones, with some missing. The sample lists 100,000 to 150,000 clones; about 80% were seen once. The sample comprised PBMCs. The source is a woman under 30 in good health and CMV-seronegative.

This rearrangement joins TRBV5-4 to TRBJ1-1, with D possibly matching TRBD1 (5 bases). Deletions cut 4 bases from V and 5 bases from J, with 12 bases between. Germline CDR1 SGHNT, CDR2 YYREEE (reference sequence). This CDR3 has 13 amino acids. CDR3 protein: CASSTLGLTEAFF. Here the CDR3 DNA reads TGTGCCAGCAGCACCCTGGGACTGACTGAAGCTTTCTTT.

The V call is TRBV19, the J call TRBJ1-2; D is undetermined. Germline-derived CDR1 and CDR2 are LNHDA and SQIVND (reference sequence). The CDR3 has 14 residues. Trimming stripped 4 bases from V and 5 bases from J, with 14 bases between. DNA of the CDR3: TGTGCCAGTAGTAGCCGCCCCCTAGGTTATGGCTACACCTTC. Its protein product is CASSSRPLGYGYTF.

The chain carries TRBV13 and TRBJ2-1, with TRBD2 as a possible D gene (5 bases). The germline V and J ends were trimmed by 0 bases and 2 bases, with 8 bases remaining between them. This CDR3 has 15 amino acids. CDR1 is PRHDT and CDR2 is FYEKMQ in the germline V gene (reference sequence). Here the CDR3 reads CASSLGGLTYNEQFF. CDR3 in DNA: TGTGCCAGCAGCTTAGGTGGACTGACCTACAATGAGCAGTTCTTC.

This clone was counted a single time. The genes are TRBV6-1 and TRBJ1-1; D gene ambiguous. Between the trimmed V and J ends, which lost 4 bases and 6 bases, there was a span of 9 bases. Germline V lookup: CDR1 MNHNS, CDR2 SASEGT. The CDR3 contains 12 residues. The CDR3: CASSAPGPEAFF. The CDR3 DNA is TGTGCCAGCAGTGCGCCAGGCCCTGAAGCTTTCTTT.

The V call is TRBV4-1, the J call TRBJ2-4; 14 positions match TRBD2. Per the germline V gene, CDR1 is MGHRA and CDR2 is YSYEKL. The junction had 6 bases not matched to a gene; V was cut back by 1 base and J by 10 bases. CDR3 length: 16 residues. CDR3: CASSQVTSGRAGIQYF. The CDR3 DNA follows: TGCGCCAGCAGCCAAGTGACTAGCGGGAGGGCCGGTATTCAGTACTTC.

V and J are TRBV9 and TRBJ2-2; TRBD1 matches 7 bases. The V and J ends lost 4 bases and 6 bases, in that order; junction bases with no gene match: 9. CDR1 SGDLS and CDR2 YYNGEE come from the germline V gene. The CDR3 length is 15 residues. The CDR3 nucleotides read TGTGCCAGCAGCCCAGGGGGAGAAAGTCCCGGGGAGCTGTTTTTT. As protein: CASSPGGESPGELFF.

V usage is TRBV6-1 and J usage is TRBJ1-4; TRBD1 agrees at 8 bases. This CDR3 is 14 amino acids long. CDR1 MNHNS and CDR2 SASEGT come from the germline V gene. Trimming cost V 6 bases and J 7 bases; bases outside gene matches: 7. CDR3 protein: CASRTTGVLEKLFF. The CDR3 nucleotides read TGTGCCAGCAGGACGACAGGGGTTCTTGAAAAACTGTTTTTT.

For the CDR3, the DNA is TGTGCCAGCAGCAAAGTGATGACAGGACAGGGGGTCTATGGCTACACCTTC. Protein product: CASSKVMTGQGVYGYTF. V is TRBV21-1 and J is TRBJ1-2; TRBD1 is taken as the D call from the table, unchecked against the DNA. TRBV21-1 is tagged as a pseudogene. This CDR3 comprises 17 residues.

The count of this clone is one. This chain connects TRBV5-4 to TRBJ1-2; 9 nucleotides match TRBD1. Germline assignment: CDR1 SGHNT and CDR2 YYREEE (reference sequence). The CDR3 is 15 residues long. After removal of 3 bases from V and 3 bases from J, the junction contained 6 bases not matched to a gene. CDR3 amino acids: CASSSDRGADYGYTF. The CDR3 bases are TGTGCCAGCAGCTCGGACAGGGGAGCGGACTATGGCTACACCTTC.

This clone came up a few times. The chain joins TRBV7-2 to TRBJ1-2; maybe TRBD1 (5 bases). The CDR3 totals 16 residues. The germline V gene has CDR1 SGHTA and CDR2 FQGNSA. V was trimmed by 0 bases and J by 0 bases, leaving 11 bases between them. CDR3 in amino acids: CASSLAETVTNYGYTF. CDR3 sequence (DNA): TGTGCCAGCAGCTTAGCGGAGACAGTTACTAACTATGGCTACACCTTC.

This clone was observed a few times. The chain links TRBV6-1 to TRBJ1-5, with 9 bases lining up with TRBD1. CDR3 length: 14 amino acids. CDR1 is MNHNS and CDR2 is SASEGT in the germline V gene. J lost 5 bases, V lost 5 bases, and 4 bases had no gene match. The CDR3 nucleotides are TGTGCCAGCAGTACACAGGGGGCAGATCAGCCCCAGCATTTT. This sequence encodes CASSTQGADQPQHF.

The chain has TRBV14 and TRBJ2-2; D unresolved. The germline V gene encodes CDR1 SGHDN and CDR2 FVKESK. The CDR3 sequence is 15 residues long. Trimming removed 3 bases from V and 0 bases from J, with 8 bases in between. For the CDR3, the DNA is TGTGCCAGCAGCCAGATAGATGCGAACACCGGGGAGCTGTTTTTT. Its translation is CASSQIDANTGELFF.

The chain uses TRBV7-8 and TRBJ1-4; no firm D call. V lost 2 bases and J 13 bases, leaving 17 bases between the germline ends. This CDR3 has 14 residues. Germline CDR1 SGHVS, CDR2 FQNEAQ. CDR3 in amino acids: CASSLLRVGDGLFF. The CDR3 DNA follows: TGTGCCAGCAGCTTACTGAGGGTGGGCGACGGACTGTTTTTT.

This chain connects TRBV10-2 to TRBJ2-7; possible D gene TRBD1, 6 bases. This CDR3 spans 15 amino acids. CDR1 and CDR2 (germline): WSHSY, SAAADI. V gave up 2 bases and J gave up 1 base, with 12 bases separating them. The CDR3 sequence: CASSEQDRTSYEQYF. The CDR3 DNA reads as TGCGCCAGCAGTGAGCAGGACAGAACTTCCTACGAGCAGTACTTC.

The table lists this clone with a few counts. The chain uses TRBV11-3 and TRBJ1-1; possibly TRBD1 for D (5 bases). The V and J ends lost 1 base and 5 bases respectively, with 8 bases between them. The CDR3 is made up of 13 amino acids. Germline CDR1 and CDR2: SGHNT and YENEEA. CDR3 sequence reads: CASSLGQGTEAFF. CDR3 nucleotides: TGTGCCAGCAGCTTAGGGCAGGGTACTGAAGCTTTCTTT.

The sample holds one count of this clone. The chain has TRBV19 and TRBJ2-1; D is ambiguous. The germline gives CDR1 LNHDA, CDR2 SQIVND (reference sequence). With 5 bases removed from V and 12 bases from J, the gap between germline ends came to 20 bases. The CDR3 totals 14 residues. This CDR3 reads CASSPTLNVHGQFF. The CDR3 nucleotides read TGTGCCAGTAGTCCCACCCTGAACGTCCACGGGCAGTTCTTC.

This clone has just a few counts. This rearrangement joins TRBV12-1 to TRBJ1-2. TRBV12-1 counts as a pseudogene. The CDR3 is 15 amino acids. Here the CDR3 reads CASSLRNQQLYGYTF. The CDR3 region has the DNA TGTGCCAGCAGCTTGAGGAATCAGCAACTCTATGGCTACACCTTC.

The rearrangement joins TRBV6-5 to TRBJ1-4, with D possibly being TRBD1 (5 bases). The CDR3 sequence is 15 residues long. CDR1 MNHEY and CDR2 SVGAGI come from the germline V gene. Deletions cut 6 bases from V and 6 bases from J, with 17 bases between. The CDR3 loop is CASRSGGVGDEKLFF. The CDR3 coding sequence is TGTGCCAGCAGGTCGGGGGGAGTGGGCGATGAAAAACTGTTTTTT.

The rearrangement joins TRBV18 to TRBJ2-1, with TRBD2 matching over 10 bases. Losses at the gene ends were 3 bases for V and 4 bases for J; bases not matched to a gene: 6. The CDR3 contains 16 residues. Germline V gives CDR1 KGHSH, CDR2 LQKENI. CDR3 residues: CASSPIAGGLYNEQFF. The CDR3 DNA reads TGTGCCAGCTCACCTATAGCGGGGGGCCTTTACAATGAGCAGTTCTTC.

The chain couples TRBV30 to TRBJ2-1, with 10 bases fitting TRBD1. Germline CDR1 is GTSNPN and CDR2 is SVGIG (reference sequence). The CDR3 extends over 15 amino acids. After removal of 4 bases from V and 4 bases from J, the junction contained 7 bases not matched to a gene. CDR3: CAWTEGQGSYNEQFF. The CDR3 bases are TGTGCCTGGACCGAGGGACAGGGGTCATACAATGAGCAGTTCTTC. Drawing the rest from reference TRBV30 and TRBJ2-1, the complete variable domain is SQTIHQWPATLVQPVGSPLSLECTVEGTSNPNLYWYRQAAGRGLQLLFYSVGIGQISSEVPQNLSASRPQDRQFILSSKKLLLSDSGFYLCAWTEGQGSYNEQFFGPGTRLTVL.

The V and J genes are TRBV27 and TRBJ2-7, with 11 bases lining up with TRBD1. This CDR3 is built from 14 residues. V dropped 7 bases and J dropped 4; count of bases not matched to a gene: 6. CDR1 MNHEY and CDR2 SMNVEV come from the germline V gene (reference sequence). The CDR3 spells CASIQDRGHYEQYF. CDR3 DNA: TGTGCCAGCATCCAGGACAGGGGGCATTACGAGCAGTACTTC.

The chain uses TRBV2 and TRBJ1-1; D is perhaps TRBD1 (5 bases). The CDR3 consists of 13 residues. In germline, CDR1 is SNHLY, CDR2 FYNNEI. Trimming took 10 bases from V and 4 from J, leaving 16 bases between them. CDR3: CATTEEGFTEAFF. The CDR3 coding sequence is TGTGCCACTACCGAGGAGGGGTTCACTGAAGCTTTCTTT.